This T cell receptor (beta chain) was identified during a study of blood T cell repertoires in COVID-19. Looking at the study overall: Researchers got acute and convalescent COVID-19 samples from the United States, Italy and Spain.

The ends were cut back, 5 bases at V and 4 bases at J, with 6 bases in the middle. The CDR3 contains 12 residues. Those enrolled, adults aged roughly 18 to 90 years, came from some 25 US areas. Clinical histories supplied by participants themselves formed the basis of cohort assignment. Two negative PCRs, clearance, or symptom resolution had been documented for recovered Cohort 3 donors. This clone was found once. Clones were sequenced by immunoSEQ multiplex PCR, and TCRdb holds only the in-frame ones, with some missing. Of 200,000 to 250,000 clones listed, roughly four fifths were seen once; the top ten hold under 3.5%.

The source material was PBMCs or T cells enriched from blood (not recorded which). The chain uses TRBV12-3 or TRBV12-4 and TRBJ1-3; unclear D gene. The origin of this receptor is an older woman who had recovered from COVID-19. Here the CDR3 reads CASSPIGNTIYF. The CDR3 bases are TGTGCCAGCAGTCCAATCGGAAACACCATATATTTT.